These T cell receptor beta chains were read from a single sample in a study of T cells after yellow fever vaccination. TCRdb analysed the 5' RACE reads with MiXCR anew, one entry per CDR3 protein. The sample includes about 170,000 distinct CDR3 sequences, 8% to 13% seen only once; the top ten take just over 35%. The sequencing here drew on CD8+ T cells sorted from PBMCs, taken 15 days after the yellow fever booster vaccination. The receptors were gathered from a man between 18 and 35 years old who received the YFV17D yellow fever vaccine. Each CDR3 is given without its conserved first and last residue. Clone size is not always given. Where it is, it says once, few, many or a class for expanded clones.

few	TRBV6-1	TRBJ2-3	ASSEVGLADTQY
.	TRBV21-1	TRBJ1-2	ASSSGSPGGDGYT
.	TRBV5-8	TRBJ1-5	ASSLGQSGNQPQH
few	TRBV9	TRBJ1-2	ASSVDGTHSNYGYT
.	TRBV7-3	TRBJ2-3	ASSTTGGGTDTQY
.	TRBV5-1	TRBJ2-1	ASSSTPGTSHNEQF
few	TRBV28	TRBJ2-2	ATREDLTGELF
many	TRBV11-2	TRBJ2-1	ASTQRGPNNEQF
few	TRBV28	TRBJ1-5	ANQAINQPQH
many	TRBV7-9	TRBJ1-1	ASSFFQSNTEAF
many	TRBV10-2	TRBJ2-1	ASSVGQGLNEQF
few	TRBV7-8	TRBJ2-3	ASSLFRRGNKDTQY
.	TRBV7-9	TRBJ1-1	ASSAKQGFDTEAF
.	TRBV4-1	TRBJ2-3	ASSQDGTPITDTQY
.	TRBV7-9	TRBJ1-1	ASSHQSDTEAF
.	TRBV5-1	TRBJ2-7	ASSPGSYYEQY
few	TRBV27	TRBJ2-1	ASSLGIQGYEQF